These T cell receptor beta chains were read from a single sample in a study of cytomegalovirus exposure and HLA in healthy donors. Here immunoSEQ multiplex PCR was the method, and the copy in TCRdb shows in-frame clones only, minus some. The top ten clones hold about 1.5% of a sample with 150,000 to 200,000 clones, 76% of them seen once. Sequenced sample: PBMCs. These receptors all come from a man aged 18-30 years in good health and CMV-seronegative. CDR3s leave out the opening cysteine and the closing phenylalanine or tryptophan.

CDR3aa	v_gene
TSSPGVGRRPFQPQH	TRBV1
ASSLGTRAEQY	TRBV7-6
ASSYSTGQGSYEQY	TRBV6-5
ASKRRWDNEQF	TRBV19
ASSMGTSGEVETQY	TRBV5-8
ASRRRQGGSYEQY	TRBV28
ASSESGGATDTQY	TRBV6-4
ASSYPRGSGGNEQF	TRBV6-6
ASSVPRGGEETQY	TRBV9
ASSRMTGSLYGYT	TRBV5-8
ASSLLLGHDTDTQY	TRBV7-9
SVEVAGGDNEQF	TRBV29-1
ASSSRTASTDTQY	TRBV5-8
ASSRGLAGVSQF	TRBV6-6
ASSSHIDRGLRNEQF	TRBV5-8
ASSTGTSGSYRF	TRBV19
ASSLGWQGAYYEQY	TRBV7-9
ASSLGGALSYEQY	TRBV5-1
ASSLSQGPDYEQY	TRBV19
AISETGFNSPLH	TRBV10-3
ASSYSPGGSSYEQY	TRBV6-6
ASTRGGGSNTGELF	TRBV5-1